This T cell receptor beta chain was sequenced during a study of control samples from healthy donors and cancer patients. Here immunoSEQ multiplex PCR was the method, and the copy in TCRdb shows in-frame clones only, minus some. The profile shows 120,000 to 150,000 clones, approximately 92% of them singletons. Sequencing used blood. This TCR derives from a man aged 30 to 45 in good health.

The CDR3 DNA follows: TGTGCCAGCAGCGTAGGTACGAACACTGAAGCTTTCTTT. Residues: CASSVGTNTEAFF. The chain is built from TRBV9 and TRBJ1-1; D not resolved. Germline assignment: CDR1 SGDLS and CDR2 YYNGEE. Deletions cut 0 bases from V and 1 base from J, with 4 bases between. The CDR3 contains 13 residues.